The 30 T cell receptor beta chains in this list originate from one sample, sequenced in a study of HIV-infected children after antiretroviral therapy interruption. Regarding treatment: PENTA 11 planned treatment interruption arm or continuous ART arm. A 3' RACE protocol on RNA, with unique molecular identifiers, produced the TCR library. MiXCR was run by TCRdb on the 3' RACE reads, yielding one entry per CDR3 protein. The sample includes about 37,000 distinct CDR3 sequences, approximately 6.1% of them seen just once. The sequences come from CD45RA+ CD4+ T cells from PBMCs, pooled from several time points, collected from a donor given antiretroviral therapy, either interrupted or continuous. The subset is: naive CD4+ CD45RA+ CD45RO- T cells. The source of these receptors is a pool of human donors with HIV.

Ten or more counts support this clonotype. The rearrangement uses TRBV5-1 and TRBJ2-1; D uncertain. Trimming shortened V by 1 base and J by 6 bases, and 8 bases separated the two germline ends. The CDR3 has 13 amino acids. Per germline, CDR1 SGHRS and CDR2 YFSETQ. The CDR3 reads CASSLQEFNEQFF. In DNA, the CDR3 is TGCGCCAGCAGCTTGCAGGAATTCAATGAGCAGTTCTTC.

The chain recombines TRBV11-2 with TRBJ1-5; possible D gene TRBD1, 6 bases. This CDR3 has 13 residues. V lost 1 base to trimming and J lost 6 bases, with 7 bases between them. The germline gives CDR1 SGHAT, CDR2 FQNNGV. CDR3 region: CASSLVDSQPQHF. The CDR3 nucleotides are TGTGCCAGCAGCTTAGTGGACAGTCAGCCCCAGCATTTT.

This clonotype was seen only a few times. This chain joins TRBV5-1 and TRBJ2-3; TRBD2 matches 13 bases. The CDR3 length is 16 residues. V shed 4 bases, J shed 4 bases, and the junction held 6 bases outside the gene matches. The V gene's germline CDR1 is SGHRS and CDR2 YFSETQ. The CDR3 region is CASSLGLAGVADTQYF. CDR3 coding DNA: TGCGCCAGCAGCCTAGGACTAGCGGGAGTCGCAGATACGCAGTATTTT. The full variable domain, with the rest looked up from reference TRBV5-1 and TRBJ2-3, is KAGVTQTPRYLIKTRGQQVTLSCSPISGHRSVSWYQQTPGQGLQFLFEYFSETQRNKGNFPGRFSGRQFSNSRSEMNVSTLELGDSALYLCASSLGLAGVADTQYFGPGTRLTVL.

This clonotype was detected many times. The chain recombines TRBV3-1 with TRBJ1-1, with D unresolved. CDR1 is LGHDT, CDR2 YNNKEL, per germline (reference sequence). V was cut by 11 bases and J by 8 bases, with 36 bases left in between. CDR3 length equals 18 residues. Here the CDR3 DNA reads TGTGCCCGTCTTTTGTACAGATATATTGTCGCGCCCGAAGGAGAAGCTTTCTTT. It encodes CARLLYRYIVAPEGEAFF.

This clonotype was observed many times. The chain couples TRBV11-2 to TRBJ2-3; D gene uncertain. This CDR3 has 13 residues. Germline CDR1 SGHAT, CDR2 FQNNGV. The V end lost 5 bases, the J end lost 6 bases, and 12 bases lay between the germline ends. The CDR3 coding sequence is TGTGCCAGCAGCCCCGGTTCGCGGGATACGCAGTATTTT. Its protein product is CASSPGSRDTQYF.

This clonotype showed up many times. The gene calls are TRBV11-1 and TRBJ1-1, with D perhaps matching TRBD1 (6 bases). Trimming stripped 0 bases from V and 1 base from J, with 15 bases between. CDR1 SGHAT and CDR2 FQDESV come from the germline V gene (reference sequence). The CDR3 contains 17 residues. CDR3 coding DNA: TGTGCCAGCAGCTTAGCGTGGGGGGCCAGAAGGAACACTGAAGCTTTCTTT. Amino acids: CASSLAWGARRNTEAFF.

The J gene is TRBJ2-2, the V gene TRBV23-1; the match to TRBD1 covers 9 bases. TRBV23-1 is an open reading frame whose function is uncertain. The CDR3 has 18 amino acids. V gave up 1 base and J gave up 6 bases; unmatched junction bases: 12. CDR3 sequence: CASSQCRSRQGESGELFF. Written as DNA, the CDR3 is TGCGCCAGCAGTCAATGCCGCTCGAGACAGGGGGAGTCCGGGGAGCTGTTTTTT.

The table lists this clonotype with many counts. V usage is TRBV12-3 or TRBV12-4 and J usage is TRBJ1-3; tentatively, D is TRBD1 (6 bases). The CDR3 has 15 amino acids. V lost 2 bases and J lost 4, with 12 bases in between. CDR3 sequence reads: CASSLHRVPGNTIYF. CDR3 nucleotides: TGTGCCAGCAGTTTACACAGGGTCCCAGGAAACACCATATATTTT.

This clonotype is deemed medium-sized. The gene calls are TRBV30 and TRBJ2-1, with D possibly TRBD1 on 6 matching bases. The V and J ends lost 2 bases and 9 bases respectively, with 17 bases between them. CDR3 size: 14 residues. Germline lookup yields CDR1 GTSNPN and CDR2 SVGIG (reference sequence). The chain's CDR3 is CAWSPGQNYAEQFF. As DNA, the CDR3 is TGTGCCTGGAGTCCGGGACAAAACTATGCTGAGCAGTTCTTC. Complete variable domain (other parts from reference TRBV30 and TRBJ2-1): SQTIHQWPATLVQPVGSPLSLECTVEGTSNPNLYWYRQAAGRGLQLLFYSVGIGQISSEVPQNLSASRPQDRQFILSSKKLLLSDSGFYLCAWSPGQNYAEQFFGPGTRLTVL.

This clonotype was counted ten times or more. This sequence joins TRBV12-3 or TRBV12-4 and TRBJ1-2; D gene ambiguous. V lost 3 bases to trimming and J lost 5 bases, with 13 bases between them. The CDR3 consists of 14 residues. CDR3 bases: TGTGCCAGCAGTTTTGAGGTGGGAAGGTATGGCTACACCTTC. The encoded protein is CASSFEVGRYGYTF.

The table lists this clonotype with many counts. This chain connects TRBV4-1 to TRBJ2-1; no clear D. This CDR3 contains 17 residues. Trimming left V 1 base short and J 0 bases short, with 13 bases between. Germline V gene sequence: CDR1 MGHRA, CDR2 YSYEKL. The CDR3 bases are TGCGCCAGCAGCCAAGGTGGAGCGAGGAGCTCCTACAATGAGCAGTTCTTC. This codes for CASSQGGARSSYNEQFF.

Ten or more counts support this clonotype. The chain has TRBV27 and TRBJ2-6; TRBD1 is a possible D gene (5 bases). Germline CDR1 is MNHEY and CDR2 is SMNVEV (reference sequence). With 2 bases removed from V and 0 bases from J, the gap between germline ends came to 5 bases. The CDR3 has 15 amino acids. In DNA form, the CDR3 reads TGTGCCAGCAGTTTACAGGGCTCTGGGGCCAACGTCCTGACTTTC. It encodes CASSLQGSGANVLTF.

Ten or more counts support this clonotype. V gene TRBV4-2 combines with J gene TRBJ2-3; D not resolved. CDR1 is LGHNA and CDR2 is YNFKEQ in the germline V gene. Between the trimmed V and J ends, which lost 4 bases and 8 bases, there was a span of 10 bases. This CDR3 region has 12 residues. This CDR3 reads CASSPLSGTQYF. The CDR3 DNA is TGTGCCAGCAGCCCTCTAAGTGGTACGCAGTATTTT.

In its sample, this clonotype was seen many times. Written as DNA, the CDR3 is TGTGCCAGTAGTATAGGGGACAGGGGGCGCCGAAATGAGCAGTTCTTC. Its protein is CASSIGDRGRRNEQFF. The chain couples TRBV19 to TRBJ2-1, with 12 bases that match TRBD1. Trimming at V came to 1 base and at J to 7 bases, leaving 5 bases not matched to a gene. CDR3 length: 16 amino acids. The germline V gene encodes CDR1 LNHDA and CDR2 SQIVND (reference sequence).

This clonotype was found many times. The V and J genes are TRBV28 and TRBJ2-7, with 8 bases lining up with TRBD2. Germline CDR1 is MDHEN and CDR2 is SYDVKM. The V segment lost 6 bases and the J segment 6 bases; nucleotides outside the gene matches: 10. The CDR3 is 14 residues long. CDR3 region: CASSRYLAGGEQYF. DNA for the CDR3: TGTGCCAGCAGCCGGTATTTGGCGGGGGGCGAGCAGTACTTC.

This clonotype came up many times. The V and J genes are TRBV12-5 and TRBJ2-7; a possible D gene is TRBD1 (6 bases). Deletions cut 7 bases from V and 6 bases from J, with 19 bases between. The CDR3 is 14 amino acids. Germline CDR1 is LGHNT and CDR2 is FRNRAP. CDR3 in DNA: TGTGCTAGTGAGGGGCAGGGGAGTTACTCCGAGCAGTACTTC. Translated, it gives CASEGQGSYSEQYF.

This clonotype is termed medium-sized (0.01 to 0.1%). The V and J genes are TRBV6-5 and TRBJ1-3; tentatively, D is TRBD1 (5 bases). V lost 5 bases, J lost 16 bases, and 21 bases lay in between. Germline V gene data show CDR1 as MNHEY and CDR2 as SVGAGI. This CDR3 contains 13 residues. CDR3 in DNA: TGTGCCAGCAGTGAAGGGGCTGGAAATACGCTCTATTTT. Residues: CASSEGAGNTLYF.

This clonotype was seen repeatedly, ten times or more. V gene TRBV2 combines with J gene TRBJ2-7; no firm D call. Trimming pared 2 bases from V and 5 bases from J, leaving 19 bases between. Germline-derived CDR1 and CDR2 are SNHLY and FYNNEI. CDR3 size: 16 residues. This CDR3 reads CASSEFRAGPFDEQYF. CDR3 in DNA: TGTGCCAGCAGTGAATTTAGGGCAGGCCCTTTCGACGAGCAGTACTTC.

This clonotype was recorded many times. The rearrangement links TRBV6-5 to TRBJ2-3; 7 bases match TRBD1. Germline-derived CDR1 and CDR2 are MNHEY and SVGAGI. The CDR3 consists of 15 residues. The V segment lost 0 bases and the J segment 2 bases; nucleotides outside the gene matches: 2. CDR3 nucleotides: TGTGCCAGCAGTTACTCGGGGACAGCCACAGATACGCAGTATTTT. It specifies CASSYSGTATDTQYF.

This clonotype was counted at least ten times. The chain uses TRBV7-9 and TRBJ2-2; no firm D call. V dropped 0 bases and J dropped 1 base, with 6 bases sitting between them. CDR1 and CDR2 from the germline V gene are SEHNR and FQNEAQ (reference sequence). The CDR3 sequence is 15 residues long. The CDR3 reads CASSLAGLNTGELFF. CDR3 sequence (DNA): TGTGCCAGCAGCTTAGCAGGGTTGAACACCGGGGAGCTGTTTTTT.

This clonotype was observed at least ten times. The gene calls are TRBV12-3 or TRBV12-4 and TRBJ2-5, with a possible D match to TRBD1 (5 bases). With 5 bases removed from V and 6 bases from J, the gap between germline ends came to 10 bases. The length of the CDR3 is 12 residues. The CDR3 reads CASSDSKQTQYF. The CDR3 DNA follows: TGTGCCAGCAGTGACAGCAAACAGACCCAGTACTTC.

This clonotype has at least ten counts. The chain links TRBV1 to TRBJ2-7. TRBV1 is tagged as a pseudogene. The CDR3 is 15 residues long. The CDR3 DNA reads TGCACCAGCAGCCAAGGATCTAGCGTGGGTACCGAGCAGTACTTC. It codes for CTSSQGSSVGTEQYF.

This clonotype was observed many times. This CDR3 is CASRMDSSAADTQYF. The CDR3 DNA sequence: TGTGCCAGTAGGATGGACAGCTCTGCGGCAGATACGCAGTATTTT. The chain recombines TRBV19 with TRBJ2-3; possibly TRBD1 for D (6 bases). Germline CDR1 reads LNHDA; CDR2 reads SQIVND (reference sequence). The length of the CDR3 is 15 residues. The V gene lost 6 bases and the J gene lost 4 bases, with 17 bases spanning the gap.

Comment on this clonotype: The limits of the CDR3 on the DNA are not certain, so only TCRdb's listed CDR3 is given. V is TRBV7-2 and J is TRBJ2-1; the D call TRBD2 from the table was never checked on the DNA. Per germline, CDR1 SGHTA and CDR2 FQGNSA. From its first to its last residue, the CDR3 has 22 amino acids. The CDR3 region is CASSIYLCSVAPTRAGGSEQFF.

This clonotype occurred many times. The chain has TRBV18 and TRBJ2-7; 8 bases line up with TRBD1. The CDR3 spans 15 residues. Germline CDR1 and CDR2: KGHSH and LQKENI. V shed 6 bases and J 1 base; nucleotides not matched to a gene: 8. The CDR3 reads CASSRGQGESYEQYF. Written as DNA, the CDR3 is TGTGCCAGCTCGCGTGGACAGGGTGAGTCCTACGAGCAGTACTTC.

There are many counts of this clonotype. This chain connects TRBV28 to TRBJ1-4; D not certain. Looked up from germline, CDR1 is MDHEN and CDR2 is SYDVKM. The CDR3 is 19 residues long. With 1 base removed from V and 6 bases from J, the gap between germline ends came to 24 bases. CDR3 sequence reads: CASSLFPTPSRGMYEKLFF. For the CDR3, the DNA is TGTGCCAGCAGTTTATTTCCTACTCCAAGCCGGGGAATGTATGAAAAACTGTTTTTT.

This clonotype has at least ten counts. The chain is built from TRBV6-6 and TRBJ2-1; perhaps TRBD2 as D (6 bases). Per the germline V gene, CDR1 is MNHNY and CDR2 is SVGAGI (reference sequence). V lost 4 bases, J lost 8 bases, and 12 bases lay in between. The CDR3 loop spans 13 amino acids. This CDR3 is CASSSTSFDEQFF. CDR3 bases: TGTGCCAGCAGTTCCACTAGCTTTGATGAGCAGTTCTTC.

This clonotype was seen a handful of times. The chain uses TRBV28 and TRBJ2-3; TRBD2 agrees at 7 bases. V trimming: 6 bases; J trimming: 4 bases; junction bases outside the gene matches: 7. Germline CDR1 reads MDHEN; CDR2 reads SYDVKM. The CDR3 extends over 14 amino acids. CDR3 in amino acids: CASRVGGVADTQYF. The CDR3 DNA sequence: TGTGCCAGCAGAGTGGGGGGGGTAGCAGATACGCAGTATTTT.

The V and J genes are TRBV7-9 and TRBJ1-4; 7 bases align to TRBD1. This CDR3 comprises 15 residues. The J segment lost 4 bases and the V segment lost 5 bases, leaving 7 bases of the junction unmatched. Per germline, CDR1 SEHNR and CDR2 FQNEAQ (reference sequence). The CDR3 reads CASSRRGTVNEKLFF. In DNA form, the CDR3 reads TGTGCCAGCAGCCGCCGGGGGACAGTTAATGAAAAACTGTTTTTT.

The table lists this clonotype with many counts. Compared with germline, one end of the junction differs, possibly owing to a read error. The J gene is TRBJ2-4, the V gene TRBV11-1; D is uncertain. Germline assignment: CDR1 SGHAT and CDR2 FQDESV (reference sequence). The CDR3 has 13 amino acids. CDR3 region: CASSLWGQNTLYF. The CDR3 DNA sequence: TGTGCCAGCAGTTTATGGGGTCAAAACACCTTGTACTTT. Full variable domain (remainder filled in from reference TRBV11-1 and TRBJ2-4): EAEVAQSPRYKITEKSQAVAFWCDPISGHATLYWYRQILGQGPELLVQFQDESVVDDSQLPKDRFSAERLKGVDSTLKIQPAELGDSAMYLCASSLWGQNTLYFGAGTRLSVL.